These 24 T cell receptor beta chains share one sample of origin, sequenced in a study of identical twins. Each CDR3 protein is one row after TCRdb ran MiXCR on the 5' RACE reads. The sample shows approximately 300,000 distinct CDR3 sequences, over 8.5% of them seen only once. This same sample was also taken into another study, of yellow fever vaccine responses in identical twins.

Sequenced: CD8+ T cells sorted from blood. The receptors were sampled from a woman younger than 30 in good health.

About this clonotype: Just one base apart from a much larger clone, this may be a read error. The chain joins TRBV12-3 or TRBV12-4 to TRBJ1-4; the D gene is possibly TRBD1 (6 bases). Deletions cut 6 bases from V and 9 bases from J, with 17 bases between. CDR3 size: 14 residues. The DNA of the CDR3 is TGTGCCAGCAGCCTAGAGGGGGTGTGGAAAAAACTGTTTTTT. This codes for CASSLEGVWKKLFF.

This clonotype occurred a few times. The gene calls are TRBV29-1 and TRBJ2-5; no firm D call. Germline V gene sequence: CDR1 SQVTM, CDR2 ANQGSEA. Trimming removed 3 bases at V and 0 bases at J, with 14 bases between. This CDR3 has 15 amino acids. Here the CDR3 reads CSVESSTTYQETQYF. DNA of the CDR3: TGCAGCGTTGAGTCCAGTACTACGTACCAAGAGACCCAGTACTTC.

The chain uses TRBV2 and TRBJ1-4, with 8 bases identical to TRBD1. V was clipped by 3 bases and J by 3 bases; unmatched bases: 6. Germline V CDR1 and CDR2: SNHLY, FYNNEI. The CDR3 sequence is 16 residues long. Here the CDR3 reads CASSETRTGSNEKLFF. The CDR3 coding sequence is TGTGCCAGCAGTGAGACCCGGACAGGGTCTAATGAAAAACTGTTTTTT.

About this clonotype itself: The junction and the germline gene differ at one end; a read error may be behind it. The chain uses TRBV3-1 and TRBJ2-6; no definite D call. Germline values: CDR1 LGHDT, CDR2 YNNKEL (reference sequence). The length of the CDR3 is 17 residues. The CDR3 sequence: CASCQPFSGAGANVLTF. The CDR3 nucleotides are TGTGCCAGCTGCCAACCGTTCTCTGGGGCTGGGGCCAACGTCCTGACTTTC.

This clonotype showed up just a few times. The V and J genes are TRBV6-2 or TRBV6-3 and TRBJ2-7; D might be TRBD2 (5 bases). The CDR3 has 15 amino acids. Germline V gene lookup returns CDR1 MNHEY and CDR2 SVGEGT. Deletions cut 6 bases from V and 0 bases from J, with 15 bases between. The CDR3 sequence is CASSEGLWSSYEQYF. Written as DNA, the CDR3 is TGTGCCAGCAGCGAAGGACTTTGGAGCTCCTACGAGCAGTACTTC.

Details on this clonotype: One base away lies a much larger clone, so this may be a sequencing read error. The CDR3 DNA reads as TGTGCCATCAGCGAGACGGACAGGGGCTTCTACGAGCAGTACTTC. Protein sequence: CAISETDRGFYEQYF. The chain carries TRBV5-5 and TRBJ2-7, with 9 bases aligning to TRBD1. The germline CDR1 and CDR2 sequences are SGHKS and YYEKEE (reference sequence). This CDR3 region has 15 residues.

The J gene is TRBJ1-1, the V gene TRBV4-1; possibly TRBD1 for D (5 bases). Germline V gives CDR1 MGHRA, CDR2 YSYEKL. Trimming took 3 bases from V and 1 from J, leaving 9 bases between them. CDR3 length: 14 amino acids. The CDR3: CASSHGASNTEAFF. The CDR3, as DNA: TGCGCCAGCAGCCACGGGGCCTCGAACACTGAAGCTTTCTTT.

This chain links TRBV7-2 with TRBJ1-5; D is undetermined. Germline values: CDR1 SGHTA, CDR2 FQGNSA. Trimming stripped 1 base from V and 8 bases from J, with 9 bases between. CDR3 length: 13 amino acids. The CDR3 DNA is TGTGCCAGCAGCTTAGTGGGCTGGGAGCCCCAGCATTTT. Translating gives CASSLVGWEPQHF.

This clonotype was recorded at least ten times. The chain uses TRBV29-1 and TRBJ1-3, with D possibly matching TRBD1 (6 bases). With 6 bases removed from V and 4 bases from J, the gap between germline ends came to 13 bases. CDR3 length: 13 amino acids. Per germline, CDR1 SQVTM and CDR2 ANQGSEA. The CDR3 sequence is CSVLGTGGNTIYF. CDR3 nucleotides: TGCAGCGTGCTAGGCACAGGGGGAAACACCATATATTTT. The entire variable domain, with the rest obtained from reference TRBV29-1 and TRBJ1-3, is as follows: SAVISQKPSRDICQRGTSLTIQCQVDSQVTMMFWYRQQPGQSLTLIATANQGSEATYESGFVIDKFPISRPNLTFSTLTVSNMSPEDSSIYLCSVLGTGGNTIYFGEGSWLTVV.

The chain combines TRBV10-3 with TRBJ2-1, with D unresolved. There are 10 residues in the CDR3. The germline V gene encodes CDR1 ENHRY and CDR2 SYGVKD. Deletions cut 8 bases from V and 5 bases from J, with 4 bases between. The CDR3 region has the DNA TGTGCCATCGGCGACAATGAGCAGTTCTTC. Amino acids: CAIGDNEQFF.

This clonotype has at least ten counts. The chain joins TRBV29-1 to TRBJ2-7; no reliable D call. There are 12 residues in the CDR3. Germline V gives CDR1 SQVTM, CDR2 ANQGSEA. V dropped 4 bases and J dropped 0 bases, with 7 bases sitting between them. The CDR3 sequence: CSVVGTSYEQYF. CDR3 coding DNA: TGCAGCGTTGTTGGCACCTCCTACGAGCAGTACTTC.

The V and J genes are TRBV6-4 and TRBJ2-2, with TRBD1 as a possible D gene (6 bases). Germline assignment: CDR1 MRHNA and CDR2 SNTAGT. The CDR3 is 13 amino acids. V lost 9 bases and J 4 bases, leaving 12 bases between the germline ends. The CDR3 loop is CASLTGSTGELFF. The CDR3 DNA reads TGTGCCAGTCTCACAGGGTCCACCGGGGAGCTGTTTTTT.

The chain uses TRBV29-1 and TRBJ1-1; D uncertain. Germline V lookup: CDR1 SQVTM, CDR2 ANQGSEA. The V gene lost 1 base and the J gene lost 3 bases, with 6 bases spanning the gap. The CDR3 is made up of 12 amino acids. The DNA for the CDR3 is TGCAGCGTTGAAGGTCTCGACACTGAAGCTTTCTTT. It is translated as CSVEGLDTEAFF.

V and J are TRBV9 and TRBJ1-2, with a possible D match to TRBD1 (5 bases). The V end lost 0 bases, the J end lost 2 bases, and 11 bases lay between the germline ends. Germline CDR1 and CDR2: SGDLS and YYNGEE. The CDR3 runs 15 residues. The CDR3 loop is CASSVDGGRNYGYTF. The CDR3 DNA reads TGTGCCAGCAGCGTAGATGGGGGTCGCAACTATGGCTACACCTTC.

The chain uses TRBV6-5 and TRBJ2-3; D tentatively fits TRBD1 or TRBD2 (5 bases each). From germline, CDR1 is MNHEY and CDR2 SVGAGI. The CDR3 is 15 residues long. The V end lost 0 bases, the J end lost 3 bases, and 10 bases lay between the germline ends. CDR3 in amino acids: CASSYSSWGTDTQYF. The CDR3 coding sequence is TGTGCCAGCAGTTACTCATCGTGGGGGACAGATACGCAGTATTTT.

In this sample, this clonotype turned up a few times. This chain connects TRBV4-2 to TRBJ1-1, with a possible D match to TRBD1 (5 bases). The V end lost 4 bases, the J end lost 4 bases, and 16 bases lay between the germline ends. Per the germline V gene, CDR1 is LGHNA and CDR2 is YNFKEQ. The CDR3 covers 15 residues. The CDR3 DNA is TGTGCCAGCAGCCCCGGTCGGGGGGTTGGCACTGAAGCTTTCTTT. Protein: CASSPGRGVGTEAFF.

This clonotype has only a few counts. The V call is TRBV27, the J call TRBJ2-1; 9 bases fit TRBD1. The CDR3 sequence is 14 residues long. Germline lookup yields CDR1 MNHEY and CDR2 SMNVEV (reference sequence). Losses at the gene ends were 6 bases for V and 7 bases for J; bases not matched to a gene: 7. The CDR3 is CASSQQGARNEQFF. Here the CDR3 DNA reads TGTGCCAGCAGCCAACAGGGGGCGCGAAATGAGCAGTTCTTC.

This clonotype was seen many times. The rearrangement joins TRBV30 to TRBJ2-5, with D perhaps TRBD2 (5 bases). CDR3 size: 14 residues. V was trimmed by 4 bases and J by 2 bases, leaving 14 bases between them. Germline V gene data show CDR1 as GTSNPN and CDR2 as SVGIG (reference sequence). The CDR3 DNA reads as TGTGCCTGGATGGAGGCCGGAGGACAAGAGACCCAGTACTTC. This codes for CAWMEAGGQETQYF.

The V call is TRBV7-2, the J call TRBJ2-5, with TRBD1 as a possible D gene (5 bases). The CDR3 consists of 16 residues. Trimming left V 4 bases short and J 0 bases short, with 15 bases between. The germline V gene has CDR1 SGHTA and CDR2 FQGNSA. Written as DNA, the CDR3 is TGTGCCAGCAGCTATCCGACAGTACCGTACCAAGAGACCCAGTACTTC. It codes for CASSYPTVPYQETQYF.

This clonotype was picked up many times. The rearrangement links TRBV4-1 to TRBJ2-1, with D perhaps TRBD1 (5 bases). The CDR3 consists of 15 residues. With 3 bases removed from V and 4 bases from J, the gap between germline ends came to 13 bases. Germline values: CDR1 MGHRA, CDR2 YSYEKL. The CDR3 bases are TGCGCCAGCAGCCAGGTAGACAGCGAGTACAATGAGCAGTTCTTC. Protein product: CASSQVDSEYNEQFF.

The chain carries TRBV7-2 and TRBJ2-7, with 8 bases lining up with TRBD2. Germline lookup yields CDR1 SGHTA and CDR2 FQGNSA. J gave up 3 bases and V 8 bases, and 3 bases lay outside the gene matches. The CDR3 sequence is 12 residues long. This CDR3 reads CASRGGNYEQYF. For the CDR3, the DNA is TGTGCCAGCCGGGGGGGAAACTACGAGCAGTACTTC.

V is TRBV24-1 and J is TRBJ2-5; D uncertain. The germline V and J ends were trimmed by 0 bases and 0 bases, with 7 bases remaining between them. The CDR3 totals 15 residues. CDR1 KGHDR and CDR2 SFDVKD come from the germline V gene. This chain's CDR3 is CATSDLRTDQETQYF. CDR3 bases: TGTGCCACCAGTGATTTGCGTACAGACCAAGAGACCCAGTACTTC.

The V and J genes are TRBV29-1 and TRBJ2-2; 9 positions agree with TRBD2. Losses at the gene ends were 5 bases for V and 16 bases for J; bases not matched to a gene: 14. The CDR3 covers 13 residues. Germline V gene data show CDR1 as SQVTM and CDR2 as ANQGSEA. The CDR3 coding sequence is TGCAGCGTTCACGGATTGGGCGGGAGGGCCCCGTTTTTT. This encodes CSVHGLGGRAPFF.

This chain joins TRBV6-1 and TRBJ2-5; either TRBD1 or TRBD2 may supply D (5 bases each). V lost 8 bases and J lost 1, with 20 bases in between. Germline V lookup: CDR1 MNHNS, CDR2 SASEGT. The length of the CDR3 is 16 residues. The CDR3 reads CASLGPIRTAQETQYF. The CDR3 nucleotides are TGTGCCAGCTTGGGGCCGATCAGGACTGCCCAAGAGACCCAGTACTTC.